The clone carrying this TCR beta chain has a count of ten or more. Germline CDR1 reads SQVTM; CDR2 reads ANQGSEA. V lost 5 bases and J 3 bases, leaving 10 bases between the germline ends. There are 12 residues in the CDR3. These data come from a study of T-cell reconstitution after alpha-beta-depleted transplantation in children. TCRbeta library construction was performed incorporating unique molecular identifiers. A single record per CDR3 protein comes from TCRdb applying MiXCR to the PCR reads. The repertoire consists of about 110,000 distinct CDR3 sequences, with about 9.4% occurring once and the leading ten covering 8%.

This TCR was recovered from a human donor who donated a stem cell graft to a child with acute lymphoblastic leukemia. Sequencing was performed on PBMCs from the stem cell graft donor, taken from the stem cell graft. The rearrangement uses TRBV29-1 and TRBJ1-2; weak D call: TRBD1 (6 bases). CDR3 sequence: CSVRQDYYGYTF. The CDR3, as DNA: TGCAGCGTTCGACAGGATTACTATGGCTACACCTTC.